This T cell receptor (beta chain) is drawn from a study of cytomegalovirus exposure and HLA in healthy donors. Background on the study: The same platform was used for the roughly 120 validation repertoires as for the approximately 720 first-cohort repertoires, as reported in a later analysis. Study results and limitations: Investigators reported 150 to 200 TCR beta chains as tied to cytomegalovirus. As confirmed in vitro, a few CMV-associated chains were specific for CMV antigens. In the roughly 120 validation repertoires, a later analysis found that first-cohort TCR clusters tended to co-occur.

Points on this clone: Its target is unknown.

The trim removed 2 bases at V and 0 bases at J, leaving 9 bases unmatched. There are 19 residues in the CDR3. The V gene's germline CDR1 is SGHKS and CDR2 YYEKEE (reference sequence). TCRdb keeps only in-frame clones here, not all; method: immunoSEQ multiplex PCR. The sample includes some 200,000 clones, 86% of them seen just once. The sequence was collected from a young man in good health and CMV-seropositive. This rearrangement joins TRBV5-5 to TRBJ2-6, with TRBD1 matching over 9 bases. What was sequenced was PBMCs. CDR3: CASSLAGGQGYSGANVLTF. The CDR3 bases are TGTGCCAGCAGCTTAGCTGGGGGACAGGGTTACTCTGGGGCCAACGTCCTGACTTTC. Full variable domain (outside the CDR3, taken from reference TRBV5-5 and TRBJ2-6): DAGVTQSPTHLIKTRGQQVTLRCSPISGHKSVSWYQQVLGQGPQFIFQYYEKEERGRGNFPDRFSARQFPNYSSELNVNALLLGDSALYLCASSLAGGQGYSGANVLTFGAGSRLTVL.